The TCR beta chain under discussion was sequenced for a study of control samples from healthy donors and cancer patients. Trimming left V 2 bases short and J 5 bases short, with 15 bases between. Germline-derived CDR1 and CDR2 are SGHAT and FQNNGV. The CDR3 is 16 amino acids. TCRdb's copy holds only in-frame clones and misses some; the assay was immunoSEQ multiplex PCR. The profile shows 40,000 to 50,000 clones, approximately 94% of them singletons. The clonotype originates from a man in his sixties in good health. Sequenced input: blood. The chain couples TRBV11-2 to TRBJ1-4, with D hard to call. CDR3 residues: CASSLPSIFGNEKLFF. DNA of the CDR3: TGTGCCAGCAGCTTACCCAGTATTTTTGGGAATGAAAAACTGTTTTTT. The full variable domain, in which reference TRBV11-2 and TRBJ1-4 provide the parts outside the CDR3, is EAGVAQSPRYKIIEKRQSVAFWCNPISGHATLYWYQQILGQGPKLLIQFQNNGVVDDSQLPKDRFSAERLKGVDSTLKIQPAKLEDSAVYLCASSLPSIFGNEKLFFGSGTQLSVL.